This T cell receptor beta chain was recovered during a study of blood T cell repertoires in COVID-19. The CDR3 is 14 residues long. With 5 bases removed from V and 9 bases from J, the gap between germline ends came to 17 bases. The V gene's germline CDR1 is WSHSY and CDR2 SAAADI. Assay: immunoSEQ multiplex PCR; the TCRdb copy retains only in-frame clones and omits some. The sample consists of fewer than 300,000 clones, 85% of them appearing once. The clonotype comes from a human donor in a cohort sampled during active COVID-19. Sequenced input: peripheral blood. This rearrangement joins TRBV10-2 to TRBJ2-1; the D is unclear. The CDR3 protein is CASSLNSGGVEQFF. Written as DNA, the CDR3 is TGCGCCAGCAGTTTAAACTCTGGTGGAGTTGAGCAGTTCTTC.